The rows below give T cell receptor beta chains drawn from one sample of a study of blood T cell repertoires in COVID-19. Some clones are missing from TCRdb's copy, which holds only in-frame ones; the method was immunoSEQ multiplex PCR. Of around 120,000 clones listed, approximately 82% are singletons. Input material: peripheral blood. The source is a man aged 30 to 39 with acute or convalescent COVID-19. Both conserved end residues are part of each CDR3.

>TRBJ2-7|TRBV30|14
CAWNVRMIRGEQYF
>TRBJ2-2|TRBV18|17
CASPPDSGRANTGELFF
>TRBJ2-1|TRBV6-5|13
CASNRGEGNEQFF
>TRBJ2-1|TRBV7-9|15
CASSLGRQGRNEQFF
>TRBJ2-3|TRBV4-1|16
CASSQAVAGLGDTQYF
>TRBJ1-1|TRBV5-1|16
CASRHGQGAVDTEAFF
>TRBJ1-5|TRBV4-1|20
CATLRSIVGTGGVGDQPQHF
>TRBJ2-1|TRBV9|15
CASSPGGLLYNEQFF
>TRBJ1-5|TRBV6-5|14
CASSSGRGNQPQHF
>TRBJ1-1|TRBV10-3|16
CAISEYQEGMDTEAFF
>TRBJ2-7|TRBV5-4|14
CASSLSGNSYEQYF
>TRBJ2-3|TRBV19|14
CASSTRLATDTQYF
>TRBJ1-2|TRBV7-2|14
CASSQDGRNYGYTF
>TRBJ1-1|TRBV5-1|14
CASSSGQGWAEAFF
>TRBJ2-1|TRBV27|15
CASSSLGTGGHEQFF
>TRBJ1-2|TRBV2|13
CASKEDGYYGYTF
>TRBJ2-1|TRBV3-1/TRBV3-2|16
CASSPRTGGYYNEQFF
>TRBJ2-1|TRBV7-8|15
CASSPSGTGGNEQFF
>TRBJ1-3|TRBV21-1|16
CASLAGTPVKRFTIYF
>TRBJ1-1|TRBV4-3|13
CASSLGQGAKAFF
>TRBJ1-2|TRBV6-4|14
CASSATRAAYGYTF
>TRBJ2-3|TRBV7-9|16
CASSLRSGAYTDTQYF
>TRBJ2-1|TRBV11-3|14
CASSSRLDYNEQFF
>TRBJ2-1|TRBV5-1|13
CASSFDSYNEQFF
>TRBJ1-2|TRBV11-1|17
CASSLASAGGLNYGYTF
>TRBJ2-5|TRBV20-1|13
CSASRAGGRTQYF
>TRBJ1-2|TRBV27|14
CASSSQGTNYGYTF
>TRBJ2-1|TRBV4-1|15
CASSQVPGLANEQFF
>TRBJ2-1|TRBV5-4|15
CASSAGVLVNNEQFF
>TRBJ1-4|TRBV29-1|15
CSVEEGGANNEKLFF
>TRBJ2-7|TRBV5-4|14
CASTGDRAPYEQYF
>TRBJ2-1|TRBV7-8|17
CASSLVTSGGGYNEQFF
>TRBJ2-1|TRBV4-2|16
CASSQNLAGAQNEQFF
>TRBJ1-1|TRBV6-5|13
CASSPRGQGEAFF
>TRBJ2-2|TRBV5-1|15
CASSWTSGRSGELFF